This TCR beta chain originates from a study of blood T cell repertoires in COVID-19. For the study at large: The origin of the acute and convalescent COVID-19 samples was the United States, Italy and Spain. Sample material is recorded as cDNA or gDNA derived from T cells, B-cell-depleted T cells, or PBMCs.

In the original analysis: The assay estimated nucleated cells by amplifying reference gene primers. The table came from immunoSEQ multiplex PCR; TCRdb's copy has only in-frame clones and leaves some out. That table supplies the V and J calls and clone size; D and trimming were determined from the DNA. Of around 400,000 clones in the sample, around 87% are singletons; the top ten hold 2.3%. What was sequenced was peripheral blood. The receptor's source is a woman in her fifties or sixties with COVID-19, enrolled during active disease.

As DNA, the CDR3 is TGTGCCAGCAGTTTGACAGTCTACGAGCAGTACTTC. Translation: CASSLTVYEQYF. The chain couples TRBV6-5 to TRBJ2-7; tentatively, D is TRBD1 (5 bases). Germline assignment: CDR1 MNHEY and CDR2 SVGAGI. The CDR3 runs 12 residues. Trimming shortened V by 4 bases and J by 3 bases, and 7 bases separated the two germline ends.